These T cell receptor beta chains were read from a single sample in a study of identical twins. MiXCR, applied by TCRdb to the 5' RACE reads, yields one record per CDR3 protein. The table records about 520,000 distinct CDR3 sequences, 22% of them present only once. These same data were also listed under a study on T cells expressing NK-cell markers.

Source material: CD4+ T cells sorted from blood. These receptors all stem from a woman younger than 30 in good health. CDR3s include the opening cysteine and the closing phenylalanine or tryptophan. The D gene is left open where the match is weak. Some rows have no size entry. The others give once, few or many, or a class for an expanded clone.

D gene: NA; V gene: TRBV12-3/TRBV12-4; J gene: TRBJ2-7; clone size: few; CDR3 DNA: TGTGCCAGCAGCCCGGGTGAAAGGATCTACGAGCAGTACTTC; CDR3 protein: CASSPGERIYEQYF
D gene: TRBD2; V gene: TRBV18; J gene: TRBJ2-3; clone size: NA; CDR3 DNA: TGTGCCAGCTCACGAAGCCCTCGGGCGGGAGGGAACACAGATACGCAGTATTTT; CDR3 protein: CASSRSPRAGGNTDTQYF
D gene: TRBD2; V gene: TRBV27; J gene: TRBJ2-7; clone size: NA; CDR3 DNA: TGTGCCAGCAGTTTAGTTCTGAGACTAGCGGGGACTATCCTCTACGAGCAGTACTTC; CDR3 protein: CASSLVLRLAGTILYEQYF
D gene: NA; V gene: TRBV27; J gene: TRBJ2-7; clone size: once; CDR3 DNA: TGTGCCAGCAGTCTAAAAGGGTACGGTCGGGATGGCGAGCAGTACTTC; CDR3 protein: CASSLKGYGRDGEQYF
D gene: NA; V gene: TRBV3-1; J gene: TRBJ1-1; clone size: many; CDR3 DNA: TGTGCCAGCAGCCAAGGACGGGGAGCTGAAGCTTTCTTT; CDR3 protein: CASSQGRGAEAFF
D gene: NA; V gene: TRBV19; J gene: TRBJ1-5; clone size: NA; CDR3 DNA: TGTGCCAGTACGGGCCGGGACGCTCAGCCCCAGCATTTT; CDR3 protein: CASTGRDAQPQHF
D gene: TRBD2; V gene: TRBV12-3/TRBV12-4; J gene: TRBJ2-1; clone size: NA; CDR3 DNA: TGTGCCAGCGCCCCCGGGAGGGGATTTAACAATGAGCAGTTCTTC; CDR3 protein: CASAPGRGFNNEQFF
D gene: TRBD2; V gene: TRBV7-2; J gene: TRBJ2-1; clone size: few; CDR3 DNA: TGTGCCAGCAGCATCGGACTAGCGGTCTCCTACAATGAGCAGTTCTTC; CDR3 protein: CASSIGLAVSYNEQFF
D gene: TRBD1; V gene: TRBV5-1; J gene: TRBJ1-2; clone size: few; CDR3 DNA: TGCGCCAGCAGCTTGGAAGGGACAGGTTCTGGCTACACCTTC; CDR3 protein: CASSLEGTGSGYTF
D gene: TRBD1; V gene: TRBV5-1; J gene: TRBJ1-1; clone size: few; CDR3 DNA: TGCGCCAGCAGCTACTCCGGACAGGGAAGGGTTGAAGCTTTCTTT; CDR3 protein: CASSYSGQGRVEAFF
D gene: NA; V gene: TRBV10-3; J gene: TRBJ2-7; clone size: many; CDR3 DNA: TGTGCCCCTCGTTTGGGGACGTACGAGCAGTACTTC; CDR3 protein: CAPRLGTYEQYF
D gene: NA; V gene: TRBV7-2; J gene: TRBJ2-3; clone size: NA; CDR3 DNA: TGTGCCAGCAGCTCGAGGAGATCTAGCACAGATACGCAGTATTTT; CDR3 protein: CASSSRRSSTDTQYF
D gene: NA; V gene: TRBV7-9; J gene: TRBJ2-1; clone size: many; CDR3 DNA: TGTGCCAGCAGCCCATACAATCGGGACTCCATCGAGCAGTTCTTC; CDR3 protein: CASSPYNRDSIEQFF
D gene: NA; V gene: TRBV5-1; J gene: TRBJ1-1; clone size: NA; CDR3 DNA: TGCGCCAGCAGCTTGGCAGCCCTGGGCGGGGGAACTGAAGCTTTCTTT; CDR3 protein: CASSLAALGGGTEAFF
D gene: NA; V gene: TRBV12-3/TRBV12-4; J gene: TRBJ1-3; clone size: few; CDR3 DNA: TGTGCCAGCAGTTTTCAGGGCATGGATTTT; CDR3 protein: CASSFQGMDF
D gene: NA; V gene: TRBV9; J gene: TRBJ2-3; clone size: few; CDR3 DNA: TGTGCCAGCAGCCCCCAACCGGGACAAGGAGATACGCAGTATTTT; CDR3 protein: CASSPQPGQGDTQYF
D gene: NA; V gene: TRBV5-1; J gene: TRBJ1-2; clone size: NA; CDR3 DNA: TGCGCCAGCAGCCAAGGAAACCCTAACTATGGCTACACCTTC; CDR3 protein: CASSQGNPNYGYTF
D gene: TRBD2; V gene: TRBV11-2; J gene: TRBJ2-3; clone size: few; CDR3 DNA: TGTGCCAGCAGCTTAGTTGTTAGGGCGGGAGGGAGAACAGATACGCAGTATTTT; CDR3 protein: CASSLVVRAGGRTDTQYF
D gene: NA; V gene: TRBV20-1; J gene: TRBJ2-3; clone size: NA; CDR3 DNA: TGCAGTGCTAGTCTGCTCGTCGGCACAGATACGCAGTATTTT; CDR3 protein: CSASLLVGTDTQYF
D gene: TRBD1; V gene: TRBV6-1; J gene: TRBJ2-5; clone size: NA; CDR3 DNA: TGTGCCAGCAGACCCCGACAGGGGTGGAGTCAAGAGACCCAGTACTTC; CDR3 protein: CASRPRQGWSQETQYF
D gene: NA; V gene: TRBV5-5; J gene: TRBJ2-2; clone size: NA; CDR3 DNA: TGTGCCAGCAGTACCGGGACCACGAACACCGGGGAGCTGTTTTTT; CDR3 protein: CASSTGTTNTGELFF
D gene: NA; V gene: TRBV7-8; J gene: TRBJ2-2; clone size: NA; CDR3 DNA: TGTGCCAGCAGGTCGTGGCGGGAGAACACCGGGGAGCTGTTTTTT; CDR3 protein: CASRSWRENTGELFF
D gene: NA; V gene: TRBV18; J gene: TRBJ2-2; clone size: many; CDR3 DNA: TGTGCCAGCTCACCACCCGGGAACACCGGGGAGCTGTTTTTT; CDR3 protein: CASSPPGNTGELFF
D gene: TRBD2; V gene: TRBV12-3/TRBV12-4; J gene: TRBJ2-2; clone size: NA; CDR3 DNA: TGTGCCAGCAGTAGGACTAGTTATTCTGGGGAGCTGTTTTTT; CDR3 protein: CASSRTSYSGELFF